These T cell receptor beta chains were read from a single sample in a study of neurological immune-mediated disorders. MiXCR, run by TCRdb on the 5' RACE reads, gives a single entry per CDR3 protein. The sample yields tens of thousands of distinct CDR3 sequences, 9.5% to 15% seen once. The sample was PBMCs. The receptors here all came from a male donor with HTLV-1-associated myelopathy (HAM/TSP). Both conserved end residues are part of each CDR3. A D gene is named only where the DNA matches it firmly. Clone size appears in some rows only: once, few, many, or a class for an expanded clone.

abundance	d_gene	v_gene	j_gene	CDR3aa	CDR3nt
many	.	TRBV29-1	TRBJ1-1	CSAGSGTEAFF	TGCAGCGCCGGTTCGGGGACTGAAGCTTTCTTT
many	.	TRBV27	TRBJ1-4	CASSPIRTDRKLFF	TGTGCCAGCAGTCCCATCCGGACAGACCGAAAACTGTTTTTT
.	TRBD2	TRBV6-5	TRBJ2-1	CASSYSPPSGVYNEQFF	TGTGCCAGCAGTTACTCGCCCCCCAGCGGGGTATACAATGAGCAGTTCTTC
.	.	TRBV19	TRBJ2-1	CASSSGAAYNEQFF	TGTGCCAGTAGTTCGGGGGCAGCCTACAATGAGCAGTTCTTC
many	.	TRBV20-1	TRBJ2-7	CSAPDGTYEQYF	TGCAGTGCTCCGGACGGGACCTACGAGCAGTACTTC
many	.	TRBV5-5	TRBJ2-2	CASSLFQGGTGELFF	TGTGCCAGCAGCTTGTTTCAGGGGGGAACCGGGGAGCTGTTTTTT
few	.	TRBV7-2	TRBJ2-2	CASSLNSGYRTGELFF	TGTGCCAGCAGCTTAAATTCGGGCTACAGGACCGGGGAGCTGTTTTTT
many	.	TRBV4-2	TRBJ2-1	CASSQDAGGSSYNEQFF	TGTGCCAGCAGCCAAGATGCCGGGGGCAGCTCCTACAATGAGCAGTTCTTC
many	.	TRBV6-2/TRBV6-3	TRBJ2-5	CASSYSARGDQYF	TGTGCCAGCAGTTACTCCGCACGGGGAGACCAGTACTTC
many	.	TRBV7-3	TRBJ2-2	CASSLGIDGELFF	TGTGCCAGCAGCTTAGGAATAGACGGGGAGCTGTTTTTT
.	.	TRBV5-1	TRBJ1-1	CASMRQGGWSTEAFF	TGCGCCAGCATGAGGCAGGGAGGGTGGAGCACTGAAGCTTTCTTT
.	.	TRBV12-3/TRBV12-4	TRBJ1-1	CASRQGPNTEAFF	TGTGCCAGCCGGCAGGGGCCGAACACTGAAGCTTTCTTT
many	TRBD1	TRBV10-3	TRBJ2-7	CAISEAPPGQGAHEQYF	TGTGCCATCAGTGAGGCTCCACCGGGACAGGGGGCCCACGAGCAGTACTTC
many	.	TRBV7-2	TRBJ2-2	CASSPWTYTGELFF	TGTGCCAGCAGCCCTTGGACCTACACCGGGGAGCTGTTTTTT
.	.	TRBV7-9	TRBJ2-7	CASTSSGTPSEQYF	TGTGCCAGCACCTCCTCCGGGACCCCCTCCGAGCAGTACTTC
many	.	TRBV3-1	TRBJ1-1	CASSSGVNTEAFF	TGTGCCAGCAGTTCCGGGGTGAACACTGAAGCTTTCTTT
many	.	TRBV7-8	TRBJ1-5	CASSLAGGQPQHF	TGTGCCAGCAGCTTAGCGGGGGGGCAGCCCCAGCATTTT
many	TRBD1	TRBV5-1	TRBJ2-1	CASMAGTDYNEQFF	TGCGCCAGCATGGCCGGGACAGACTACAATGAGCAGTTCTTC
many	.	TRBV12-3/TRBV12-4	TRBJ1-2	CASSLQEPYGYTF	TGTGCCAGCAGTTTACAGGAGCCCTATGGCTACACCTTC
many	.	TRBV4-3	TRBJ2-7	CASSRGTPYEQYF	TGCGCCAGCAGCCGCGGGACTCCGTACGAGCAGTACTTC
.	TRBD1	TRBV12-3/TRBV12-4	TRBJ2-1	CASKLDRGEQFF	TGTGCCAGCAAACTCGACAGGGGTGAGCAGTTCTTC
.	.	TRBV2	TRBJ2-3	CASSKRTGSTDTQYF	TGTGCCAGCAGTAAGAGGACTGGAAGCACAGATACGCAGTATTTT
many	.	TRBV28	TRBJ1-4	CASSSQGSHLGKLFF	TGTGCCAGCAGTTCCCAGGGTTCTCACTTGGGAAAACTGTTTTTT
many	TRBD1	TRBV10-3	TRBJ1-5	CAISEGQGGNQPQHF	TGTGCCATCAGTGAAGGACAGGGAGGGAATCAGCCCCAGCATTTT
many	TRBD2	TRBV5-1	TRBJ2-5	CASSLGLAGGEETQYF	TGCGCCAGCAGCTTGGGACTAGCGGGGGGGGAAGAGACCCAGTACTTC
.	.	TRBV20-1	TRBJ1-5	CSASTGLIQPQHF	TGCAGTGCTTCCACAGGGTTGATTCAGCCCCAGCATTTT
many	.	TRBV5-5	TRBJ2-3	CASSLYGGGNTDTQYF	TGTGCCAGCAGCTTGTACGGCGGGGGCAACACAGATACGCAGTATTTT
many	TRBD1	TRBV10-2	TRBJ1-1	CASNGQGWTEAFF	TGCGCCAGCAACGGACAGGGATGGACTGAAGCTTTCTTT
many	.	TRBV29-1	TRBJ1-2	CSVDRNGYTF	TGCAGCGTTGACAGAAATGGCTACACCTTC
.	TRBD2	TRBV3-1	TRBJ2-1	CASSPRRLAGANEQFF	TGTGCCAGCAGCCCCAGACGGCTAGCGGGAGCCAATGAGCAGTTCTTC
many	.	TRBV12-3/TRBV12-4	TRBJ1-4	CASSFDKATNEKLFF	TGTGCCAGCAGTTTCGACAAAGCAACTAATGAAAAACTGTTTTTT
many	TRBD2	TRBV7-9	TRBJ2-7	CASSLALAGSSYEQYF	TGTGCCAGCAGCTTGGCGCTAGCGGGGAGCTCCTACGAGCAGTACTTC
many	.	TRBV4-3	TRBJ1-2	CASSQDSRSTVLGYTF	TGCGCCAGCAGCCAAGATTCCCGGAGTACCGTATTAGGCTACACCTTC
few	.	TRBV18	TRBJ2-1	CASSPRSRDFNEQFF	TGTGCCAGCTCACCAAGAAGCCGGGACTTCAATGAGCAGTTCTTC
many	.	TRBV7-9	TRBJ1-1	CASGLGRLNTEAFF	TGTGCCAGCGGACTAGGGCGTCTGAACACTGAAGCTTTCTTT
few	TRBD2	TRBV7-2	TRBJ2-1	CASSWLAGQYNEQFF	TGTGCCAGCAGCTGGCTAGCGGGGCAGTACAATGAGCAGTTCTTC
many	TRBD1	TRBV7-6	TRBJ1-2	CASSLNRGGGYTF	TGTGCCAGCAGCTTAAACAGGGGGGGCGGCTACACCTTC
many	.	TRBV4-1	TRBJ1-5	CASSQGHSREHQPQHF	TGCGCCAGCAGCCAAGGTCATTCGAGGGAACATCAGCCCCAGCATTTT
many	.	TRBV3-1	TRBJ2-5	CASSWEETQYF	TGTGCCAGCAGCTGGGAGGAGACCCAGTACTTC
.	TRBD2	TRBV20-1	TRBJ2-5	CSARLAGGKQTQYF	TGCAGTGCTAGACTCGCGGGGGGTAAACAGACCCAGTACTTC
many	.	TRBV6-2/TRBV6-3	TRBJ1-2	CASSYSIIATEDGYTF	TGTGCCAGCAGTTACTCGATTATTGCCACAGAAGATGGCTACACCTTC
many	TRBD1	TRBV3-1	TRBJ2-2	CASSLRGDRGSTGELFF	TGTGCCAGCAGCCTACGAGGGGACAGGGGGAGTACCGGGGAGCTGTTTTTT
few	TRBD1	TRBV6-5	TRBJ2-6	CASSYLGTGGTSGANVLTF	TGTGCCAGCAGTTACTTAGGGACAGGGGGGACCTCTGGGGCCAACGTCCTGACTTTC
many	.	TRBV7-9	TRBJ2-2	CASSFMLALFF	TGTGCCAGCAGCTTCATGCTAGCGCTGTTTTTT